The 8 T cell receptor beta chains given below trace back to one sample, sequenced in a study of cytomegalovirus exposure and HLA in healthy donors. PCR amplification relied on 60 Vbeta primers (plus 13 Jbeta primers). TCRdb's copy holds only in-frame clones and misses some; the assay was immunoSEQ multiplex PCR. This sample has around 200,000 clones, with 75% to 90% found just once. The sequencing input was PBMCs. The receptors originated from a boy younger than 18 in good health and CMV-seronegative.

The chain's CDR3 is CASRPGGTTTPNTEAFF. DNA for the CDR3: TGTGCCAGCAGGCCAGGGGGGACAACCACCCCGAACACTGAAGCTTTCTTT. The rearrangement joins TRBV11-2 to TRBJ1-1; 7 nucleotides line up with TRBD1. The CDR3 totals 17 residues. Germline assignment: CDR1 SGHAT and CDR2 FQNNGV. With 6 bases clipped from V and 1 base from J, the junction kept 14 bases outside the gene matches.

The chain is built from TRBV7-9 and TRBJ1-2; D unclear. The V end lost 7 bases, the J end lost 4 bases, and 16 bases lay between the germline ends. The CDR3 totals 14 residues. Germline-derived CDR1 and CDR2 are SEHNR and FQNEAQ (reference sequence). The CDR3 sequence: CASTQEWAGYGYTF. In DNA form, the CDR3 reads TGTGCCAGCACCCAAGAGTGGGCAGGCTATGGCTACACCTTC.

The J gene is TRBJ2-7, the V gene TRBV6-1; D is ambiguous. V was pared by 6 bases and J by 3 bases, with 9 bases between. The CDR3 sequence is 12 residues long. Germline CDR1 and CDR2: MNHNS and SASEGT. The CDR3 region has the DNA TGTGCCAGCAGCTCCGGGTTCTACGAGCAGTACTTC. As protein: CASSSGFYEQYF.

The chain combines TRBV6-6 with TRBJ1-2, with a weak D call TRBD1 (5 bases). The CDR3 covers 13 residues. Germline loops: CDR1 MNHNY, CDR2 SVGAGI (reference sequence). V was pared by 0 bases and J by 8 bases, with 10 bases between. CDR3 amino acids: CASSYSAGVGYTF. Written as DNA, the CDR3 is TGTGCCAGCAGTTACTCGGCGGGGGTCGGCTACACCTTC.

The chain combines TRBV5-1 with TRBJ2-7, with D tentatively TRBD2 (5 bases). Trimming pared 7 bases from V and 3 bases from J, leaving 20 bases between. The CDR3 is 15 amino acids. Germline values: CDR1 SGHRS, CDR2 YFSETQ. The CDR3 DNA is TGCGCCAGCCTTACGCCGGGATCCCCATGCTACGAGCAGTACTTC. It is translated as CASLTPGSPCYEQYF.

This chain uses TRBV19 with TRBJ1-5; D unresolved. V lost 1 base and J lost 1, with 5 bases in between. Germline assignment: CDR1 LNHDA and CDR2 SQIVND (reference sequence). The CDR3 runs to 14 residues. The CDR3 reads CASSIGASNQPQHF. The CDR3 DNA reads TGTGCCAGTAGTATAGGAGCGAGCAATCAGCCCCAGCATTTT. The full variable domain, in which reference TRBV19 and TRBJ1-5 provide the parts outside the CDR3, is DGGITQSPKYLFRKEGQNVTLSCEQNLNHDAMYWYRQDPGQGLRLIYYSQIVNDFQKGDIAEGYSVSREKKESFPLTVTSAQKNPTAFYLCASSIGASNQPQHFGDGTRLSIL.

In DNA, the CDR3 is TGTGCCAGCAGCTTGTCCACCGGGAGCACAGATACGCAGTATTTT. It yields the protein CASSLSTGSTDTQYF. This sequence joins TRBV5-6 and TRBJ2-3; D ambiguous. This CDR3 comprises 15 residues. V was clipped by 1 base and J by 0 bases, with 9 bases between them. The germline V gene has CDR1 SGHDT and CDR2 YYEEEE.

Points on this clone: This sample includes further DNA sequences coding for the same CDR3. The genes are TRBV28 and TRBJ2-7, with a weak D call TRBD2 (7 bases). This CDR3 is built from 17 residues. Deletions cut 3 bases from V and 0 bases from J, with 18 bases between. CDR1 is MDHEN, CDR2 SYDVKM, per germline. DNA of the CDR3: TGTGCCAGCAGTTTCCGCGGGGGCAGAGGGCGCTCCTACGAGCAGTACTTC. It encodes CASSFRGGRGRSYEQYF.